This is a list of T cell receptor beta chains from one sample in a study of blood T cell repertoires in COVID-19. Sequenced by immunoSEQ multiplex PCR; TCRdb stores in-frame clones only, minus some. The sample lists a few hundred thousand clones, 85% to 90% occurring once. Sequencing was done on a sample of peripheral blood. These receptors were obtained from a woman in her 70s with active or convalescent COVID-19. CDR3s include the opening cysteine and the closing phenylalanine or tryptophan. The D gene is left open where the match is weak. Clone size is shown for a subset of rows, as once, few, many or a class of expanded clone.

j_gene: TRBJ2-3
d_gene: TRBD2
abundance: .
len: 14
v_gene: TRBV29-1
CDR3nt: TGCAGCGTTGTAAGGGCGGGGGGGACAGATACGCAGTATTTT
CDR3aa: CSVVRAGGTDTQYF

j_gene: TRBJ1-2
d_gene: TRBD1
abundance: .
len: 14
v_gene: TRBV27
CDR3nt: TGTGCCAGCAGCTGGACAGGGATTAACTATGGCTACACCTTC
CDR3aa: CASSWTGINYGYTF

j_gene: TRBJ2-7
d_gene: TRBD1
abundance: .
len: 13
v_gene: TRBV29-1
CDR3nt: TGCAGCTCCGGTTCAGACAGGGGTTACGAGCAGTACTTC
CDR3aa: CSSGSDRGYEQYF

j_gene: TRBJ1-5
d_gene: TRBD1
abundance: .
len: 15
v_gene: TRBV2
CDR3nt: TGTGCCAGCAGAGGGACAGGGGGCGGCAATCAGCCCCAGCATTTT
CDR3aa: CASRGTGGGNQPQHF

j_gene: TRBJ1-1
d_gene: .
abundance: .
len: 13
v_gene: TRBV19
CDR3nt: TGTGCCAGTATGCCCCTCGGCAGGTCTGAAGCTTTCTTT
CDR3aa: CASMPLGRSEAFF

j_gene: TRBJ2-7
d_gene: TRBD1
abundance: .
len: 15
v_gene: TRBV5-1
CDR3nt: TGCGCCAGCAGCTTAACGGGACAGGCGTCCCACGAGCAGTACTTC
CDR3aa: CASSLTGQASHEQYF

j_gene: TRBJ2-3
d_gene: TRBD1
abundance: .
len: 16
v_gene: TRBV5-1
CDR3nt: TGCGCCAGCAGCCTATCCCTGGGACAGACTACAGATACGCAGTATTTT
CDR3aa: CASSLSLGQTTDTQYF

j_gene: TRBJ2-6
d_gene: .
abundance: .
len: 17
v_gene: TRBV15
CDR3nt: TGTGCCACCAGCAGAGCTTACATCATCTCTGGGGCCAACGTCCTGACTTTC
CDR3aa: CATSRAYIISGANVLTF

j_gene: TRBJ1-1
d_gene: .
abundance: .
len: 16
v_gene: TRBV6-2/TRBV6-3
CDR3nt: TGTGCCAGCAGTTACGGTTGGACAGCCCGGAACACTGAAGCTTTCTTT
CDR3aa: CASSYGWTARNTEAFF

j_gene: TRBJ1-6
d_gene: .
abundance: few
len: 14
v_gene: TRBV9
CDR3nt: TGTGCCAGCAGCGTAGGGCAGGCCCCTTCGTTCCTCCACTTT
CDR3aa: CASSVGQAPSFLHF

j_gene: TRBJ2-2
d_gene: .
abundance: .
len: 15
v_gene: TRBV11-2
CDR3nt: TGTGCCAGCAGCTCCGGCTTGGGCGACACCGGGGAGCTGTTTTTT
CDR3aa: CASSSGLGDTGELFF

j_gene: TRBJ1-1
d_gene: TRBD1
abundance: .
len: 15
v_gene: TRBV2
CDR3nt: TGTGCCAGCAGTGACCGGGGGACAGGGTTGATGTCGGCTTTCTTT
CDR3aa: CASSDRGTGLMSAFF

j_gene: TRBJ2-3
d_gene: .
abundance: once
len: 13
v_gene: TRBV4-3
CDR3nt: TGCGCCAGCAGCCAACCTAACACAGATACGCAGTATTTT
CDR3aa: CASSQPNTDTQYF

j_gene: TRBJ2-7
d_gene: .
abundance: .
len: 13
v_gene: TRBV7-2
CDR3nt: TGTGCCAGCAGCTTACCAACAGAATACGAGCAGTACTTC
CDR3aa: CASSLPTEYEQYF

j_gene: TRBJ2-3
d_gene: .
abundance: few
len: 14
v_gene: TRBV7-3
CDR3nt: TGTGCCAGCAGCTTATCGTCGAGCACAGATACGCAGTATTTT
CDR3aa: CASSLSSSTDTQYF

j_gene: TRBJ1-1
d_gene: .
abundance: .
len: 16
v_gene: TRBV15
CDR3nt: TGTGCCACCAGCAGAGATCACGGCGGATTGAACACTGAAGCTTTCTTT
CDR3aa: CATSRDHGGLNTEAFF

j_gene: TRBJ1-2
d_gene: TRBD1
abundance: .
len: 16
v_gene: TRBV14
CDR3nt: TGTGCCAGCAGCCAACGGGGTCCGGGACAGGGTTATGGCTACACCTTC
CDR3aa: CASSQRGPGQGYGYTF

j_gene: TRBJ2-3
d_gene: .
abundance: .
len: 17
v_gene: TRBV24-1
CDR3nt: TGTGCCACCAGTGATCGACAGGTTTCATCTCCCGTGGATACGCAGTATTTT
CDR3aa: CATSDRQVSSPVDTQYF

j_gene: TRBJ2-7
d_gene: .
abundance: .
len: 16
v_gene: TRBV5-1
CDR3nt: TGCGCCAGCACAGCCAGTGACCTGACACCAACCTACGAGCAGTACTTC
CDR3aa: CASTASDLTPTYEQYF

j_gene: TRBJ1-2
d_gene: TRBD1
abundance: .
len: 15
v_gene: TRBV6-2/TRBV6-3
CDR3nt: TGTGCCAGCAGTTACGGCCCGCAGGGGGATTATGGCTACACCTTC
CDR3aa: CASSYGPQGDYGYTF

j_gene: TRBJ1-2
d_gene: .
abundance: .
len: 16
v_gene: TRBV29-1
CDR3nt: TGCAGCGTTGAAGACCCGCTACAGGGCACTAACTATGGCTACACCTTC
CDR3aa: CSVEDPLQGTNYGYTF

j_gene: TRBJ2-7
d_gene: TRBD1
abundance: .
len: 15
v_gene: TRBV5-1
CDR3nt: TGCGCCAGCGGGGATCAGGGGGTGAAGTCCTACGAGCAGTACTTC
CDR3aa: CASGDQGVKSYEQYF

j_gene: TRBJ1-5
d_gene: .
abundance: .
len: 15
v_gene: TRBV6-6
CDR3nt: TGTGCCAGCAGTTTTGGACAATTAGGGAATCAGCCCCAGCATTTT
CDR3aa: CASSFGQLGNQPQHF

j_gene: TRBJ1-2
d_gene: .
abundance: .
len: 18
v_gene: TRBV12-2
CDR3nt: TGTGCAAGTCGCCCCACCCCCCCCCGCGGGGCCTTCGGGAGTGGCTACACCTTC
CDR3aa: CASRPTPPRGAFGSGYTF

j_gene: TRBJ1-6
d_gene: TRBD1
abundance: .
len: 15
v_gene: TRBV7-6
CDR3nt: TGTGCCAGCAGCTTAGGGGGACAGGGAAATTCACCCCTCCACTTT
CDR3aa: CASSLGGQGNSPLHF

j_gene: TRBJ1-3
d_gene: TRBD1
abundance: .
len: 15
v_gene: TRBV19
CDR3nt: TGTGCCAGTAGTCAAAACAGGGGATCTGGAAACACCATATATTTT
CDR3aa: CASSQNRGSGNTIYF

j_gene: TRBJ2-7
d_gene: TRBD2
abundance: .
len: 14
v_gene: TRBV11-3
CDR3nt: TGTGCCCTCTTTTTAGCGGGGGGTACCTACGAGCAGTACTTC
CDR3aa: CALFLAGGTYEQYF

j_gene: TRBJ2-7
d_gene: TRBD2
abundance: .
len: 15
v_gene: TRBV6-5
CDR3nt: TGTGCCAGCAGTTCACTAGCGGGTGATACCTACGAGCAGTACTTC
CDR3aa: CASSSLAGDTYEQYF

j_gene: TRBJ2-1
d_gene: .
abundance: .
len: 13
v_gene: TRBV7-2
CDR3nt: TGTGCCAGCAGCTTAGCTTATCAGGGTGAGCAGTTCTTC
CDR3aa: CASSLAYQGEQFF

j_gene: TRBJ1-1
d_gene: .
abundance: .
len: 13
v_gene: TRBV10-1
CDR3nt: TGCGCCAGCAGTGCACAGGTGAACACTGAAGCTTTCTTT
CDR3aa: CASSAQVNTEAFF

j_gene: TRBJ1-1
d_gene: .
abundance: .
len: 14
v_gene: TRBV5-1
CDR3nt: TGCGCCAGCAGGCCGGGACATGAAGGAAACAAAGCTTTCTTT
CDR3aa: CASRPGHEGNKAFF

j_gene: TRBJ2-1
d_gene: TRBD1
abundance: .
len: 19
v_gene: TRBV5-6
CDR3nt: TGTGCCAGCAGCCTACCGGGACTCTCGGACAGGGCCGATATAAATGAGCAGTTCTTC
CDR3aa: CASSLPGLSDRADINEQFF

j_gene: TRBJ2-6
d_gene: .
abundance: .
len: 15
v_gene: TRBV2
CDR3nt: TGTGCCAGCAGACGACAGGTCTCTGGGGCCAACGTCCTGACTTTC
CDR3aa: CASRRQVSGANVLTF

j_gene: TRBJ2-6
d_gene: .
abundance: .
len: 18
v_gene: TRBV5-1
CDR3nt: TGCGCCAGCAGCTTGGCCTGGCAGGTTGACTCTGGGGCCAACGTCCTGACTTTC
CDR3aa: CASSLAWQVDSGANVLTF

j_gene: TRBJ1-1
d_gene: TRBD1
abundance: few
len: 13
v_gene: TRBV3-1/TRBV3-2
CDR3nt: TGTGCCAGCAGCCAACTACAGGGGCGGGGAGCTTTCTTT
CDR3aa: CASSQLQGRGAFF

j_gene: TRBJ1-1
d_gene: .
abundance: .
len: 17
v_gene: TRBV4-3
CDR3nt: TGCGCCAGCAGCCAAGAGTCTCAGGGGCTGCGGGACACTGAAGCTTTCTTT
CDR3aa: CASSQESQGLRDTEAFF

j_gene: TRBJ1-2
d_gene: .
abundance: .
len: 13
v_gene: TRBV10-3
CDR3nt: TGTGCCATCGGAGGAGACCCCTCCTACGGCTACACCTTC
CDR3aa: CAIGGDPSYGYTF